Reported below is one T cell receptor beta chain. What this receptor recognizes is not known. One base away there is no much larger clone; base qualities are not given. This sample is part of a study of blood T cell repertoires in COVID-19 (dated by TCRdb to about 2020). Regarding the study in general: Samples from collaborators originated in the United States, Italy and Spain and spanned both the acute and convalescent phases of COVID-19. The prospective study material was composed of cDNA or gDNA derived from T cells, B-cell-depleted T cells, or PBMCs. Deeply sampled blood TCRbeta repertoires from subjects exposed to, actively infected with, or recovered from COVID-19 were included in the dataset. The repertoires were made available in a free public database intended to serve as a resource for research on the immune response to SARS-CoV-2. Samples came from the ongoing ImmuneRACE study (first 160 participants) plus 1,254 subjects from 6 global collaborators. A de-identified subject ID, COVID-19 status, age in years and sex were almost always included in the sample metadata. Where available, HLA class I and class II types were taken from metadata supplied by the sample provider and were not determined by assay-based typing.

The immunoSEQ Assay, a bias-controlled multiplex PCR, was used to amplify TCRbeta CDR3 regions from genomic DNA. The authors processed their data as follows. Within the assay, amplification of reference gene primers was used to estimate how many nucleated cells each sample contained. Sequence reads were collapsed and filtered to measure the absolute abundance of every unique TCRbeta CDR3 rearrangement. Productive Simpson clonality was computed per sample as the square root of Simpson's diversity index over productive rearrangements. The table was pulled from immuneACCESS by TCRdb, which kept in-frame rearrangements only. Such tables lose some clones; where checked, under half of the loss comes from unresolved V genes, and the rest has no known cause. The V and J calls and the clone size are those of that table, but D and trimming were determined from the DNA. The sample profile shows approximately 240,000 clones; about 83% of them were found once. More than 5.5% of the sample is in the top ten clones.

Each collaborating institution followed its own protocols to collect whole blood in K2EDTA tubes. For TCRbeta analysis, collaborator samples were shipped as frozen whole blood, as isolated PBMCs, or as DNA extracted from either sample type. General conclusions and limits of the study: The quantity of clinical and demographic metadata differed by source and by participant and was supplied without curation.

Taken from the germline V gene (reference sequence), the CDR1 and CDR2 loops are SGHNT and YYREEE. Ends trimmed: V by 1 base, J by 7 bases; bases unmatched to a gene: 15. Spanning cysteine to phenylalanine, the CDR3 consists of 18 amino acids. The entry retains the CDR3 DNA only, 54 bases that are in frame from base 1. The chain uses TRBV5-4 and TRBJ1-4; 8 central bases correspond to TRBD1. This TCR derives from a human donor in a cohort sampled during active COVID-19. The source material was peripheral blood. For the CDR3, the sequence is CASSLRTGGGVRGEKLFF. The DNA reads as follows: TGTGCCAGCAGCTTGCGTACAGGGGGAGGTGTACGCGGTGAAAAACTGTTTTTT. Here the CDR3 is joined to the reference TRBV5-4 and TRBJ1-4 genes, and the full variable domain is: ETGVTQSPTHLIKTRGQQVTLRCSSQSGHNTVSWYQQALGQGPQFIFQYYREEENGRGNFPPRFSGLQFPNYSSELNVNALELDDSALYLCASSLRTGGGVRGEKLFFGSGTQLSVL.